These T cell receptor beta chains were read from a single sample in a study of graft-versus-host responses after intestinal transplantation. Data came from immunoSEQ multiplex PCR; TCRdb stores just in-frame clones and leaves some out. The sample lists 20,000 to 25,000 clones; about 91% were seen once. This specimen was PBMCs, taken 65 to 70 days after intestinal transplantation. These receptors all stem from a human patient who received an intestinal transplant, so some T cells may come from the graft donor. CDR3s include the opening cysteine and the closing phenylalanine or tryptophan. D genes are given only for firm matches. Only part of the rows carry a size: once, few, many, or a class if the clone is expanded.

j_call d_call clone_size v_call cdr3_nt cdr3_aa
TRBJ1-2 TRBD1 NA TRBV7-2 TGTGCCAGCACCACTGGGACAGAAGGCTACACCTTC CASTTGTEGYTF
TRBJ2-7 NA NA TRBV29-1 TGCAGCGGCCTGCAGGGCCCCGAGCAGTACTTC CSGLQGPEQYF
TRBJ2-7 NA NA TRBV28 TGTGCCAGCAGCCAAGGGGGACCCGTGTACGAGCAGTACTTC CASSQGGPVYEQYF
TRBJ2-7 NA once TRBV2 TGTGCCAGCAGTGAAGCAGGGCCAATCTACGAGCAGTACTTC CASSEAGPIYEQYF
TRBJ1-6 NA NA TRBV6-1 TGTGCCAGCGAGGGCCTGAGCTCCTATAATTCACCCCTCCACTTT CASEGLSSYNSPLHF
TRBJ1-2 NA NA TRBV4-2 TGTGCCAGCAGCCACCAAGGGAGGGGACGGAGGTATGGCTACACCTTC CASSHQGRGRRYGYTF
TRBJ1-1 TRBD1 NA TRBV27 TGTGCCAGCAGTACCGACAGGGCTGGCACTGAAGCTTTCTTT CASSTDRAGTEAFF
TRBJ1-2 NA NA TRBV9 TGTGCCAGCAGCGCCGGGGACGGTAACTATGGCTACACCTTC CASSAGDGNYGYTF
TRBJ1-5 NA NA TRBV7-9 TGTGCCAGCAGCTTAGCTGACCACAATCAGCCCCAGCATTTT CASSLADHNQPQHF
TRBJ2-2 NA NA TRBV21-1 TGTGCCAGCCCCGGGGGGCCTAACACCGGGGAGCTGTTTTTT CASPGGPNTGELFF
TRBJ1-2 NA NA TRBV29-1 TGCAGCGTTGATCCCTCCAAAGCGGGACGGAGGGTCTACACCTTC CSVDPSKAGRRVYTF
TRBJ1-1 TRBD1 NA TRBV27 TGTGCCACATTTACAGGGGGGATGAACACTGAAGCTTTCTTT CATFTGGMNTEAFF
TRBJ2-3 NA NA TRBV5-1 TGCGCCAGCAGCTCAATTGACAGCACAGATACGCAGTATTTT CASSSIDSTDTQYF
TRBJ1-3 NA NA TRBV14 TGTGCCAGCAGCCAGCATGGAAACACCATATATTTT CASSQHGNTIYF
TRBJ1-1 NA large TRBV4-3 TGCGCCAGCAGCCAAGATGGAGAAAAAGCTTTCTTT CASSQDGEKAFF
TRBJ2-7 NA NA TRBV5-4 TGTGCCAGCAGCTTGAGGGGGTCCGGGGAGCAGTACTTC CASSLRGSGEQYF
TRBJ2-2 NA NA TRBV7-9 TGTGCCAGCAGCCCAACAGGGAAGGCGTTAACCGGGGAGCTGTTTTTT CASSPTGKALTGELFF
TRBJ2-7 TRBD1 NA TRBV5-1 TGCGCCAGCAGCATCGACCCGACAGGGGGCGCAAACGACGAGCAGTACTTC CASSIDPTGGANDEQYF
TRBJ2-7 NA NA TRBV6-1 TGTGCCAGCAGTGAAATCCCGGCAGGGGCCACCGAGCAGTACTTC CASSEIPAGATEQYF
TRBJ2-2 NA NA TRBV4-3 TGCGCCAGCAGCCATATATCCGTCCCGAACACCGGGGAGCTGTTTTTT CASSHISVPNTGELFF
TRBJ1-4 TRBD1 NA TRBV4-1 TGCGCCAGCAGCCCACCCGGGGGACAGGAAAAACTGTTTTTT CASSPPGGQEKLFF
TRBJ2-3 NA NA TRBV7-9 TGTGCCAGCAGCTCAGTTCGAGAGGGGGTCCGCACAGATACGCAGTATTTT CASSSVREGVRTDTQYF
TRBJ2-1 TRBD2 NA TRBV2 TGTGCCAGCAGTGGGGGGGACTACGACAATGAGCAGTTCTTC CASSGGDYDNEQFF
TRBJ1-6 TRBD1 few TRBV9 TGTGCCAGCAGCCTCCAGGGACAGGGGACCCTCCACTTT CASSLQGQGTLHF
TRBJ1-1 NA NA TRBV14 TGTGCCAGCAGCCCGGTCGCGAACACTGAAGCTTTCTTT CASSPVANTEAFF
TRBJ1-2 NA NA TRBV6-5 TGTGCCAGCTATAGGTGGGGCGATGGCTACACCTTC CASYRWGDGYTF
TRBJ1-1 NA NA TRBV6-4 TGTGCCAGCAGTTTATCACAGGGCACTGAAGCTTTCTTT CASSLSQGTEAFF
TRBJ2-7 NA NA TRBV27 TGTGCCAGCAGTTTAAGTGGCCTACCAGGCCACGAGCAGTACTTC CASSLSGLPGHEQYF
TRBJ1-1 TRBD1 NA TRBV6-6 TGTGCCAGCAGTTACCCACAGGGGGCGGACACTGAAGCTTTCTTT CASSYPQGADTEAFF
TRBJ2-7 NA NA TRBV19 TGTGCCGCCTACGAGCAGTACTTC CAAYEQYF
TRBJ2-3 TRBD1 NA TRBV29-1 TGCAGCGTTGGACAGGGGCTCCCAGATACGCAGTATTTT CSVGQGLPDTQYF
TRBJ2-4 NA NA TRBV5-5 TGTGCCAGCAGCTTGGAGGGACACCAAGGGTCAAACATTCAGTACTTC CASSLEGHQGSNIQYF
TRBJ1-2 TRBD1 NA TRBV6-6 TGTGCCAGCCTAACCGGGACAGTTGGCTACACCTTC CASLTGTVGYTF
TRBJ1-2 NA few TRBV2 TGTGCCAGCGGAGTGGAGGGACTATATGGCTACACCTTC CASGVEGLYGYTF
TRBJ1-5 TRBD1 NA TRBV2 TGTGCCAGGGGGTCAGACAGGGACCAGCCCCAGCATTTT CARGSDRDQPQHF
TRBJ2-7 TRBD1 few TRBV19 TGTGCCAGTAGTATACGGGGGACAGGGGCCTACGAGCAGTACTTC CASSIRGTGAYEQYF
TRBJ2-7 TRBD2 once TRBV29-1 TGCAGCGCACTACCCGCGGGGGGTTACGAGCAGTACTTC CSALPAGGYEQYF
TRBJ1-1 TRBD1 NA TRBV19 TGTGCCAGTAGCCCGGACAGGGAGAACACTGAAGCTTTCTTT CASSPDRENTEAFF
TRBJ1-2 TRBD1 NA TRBV30 TGTGCCTGGAAGGGACAGGGGAGGGTGGGGGACTATGGCTACACCTTC CAWKGQGRVGDYGYTF
TRBJ1-5 TRBD1 NA TRBV18 TGTGCCAGCTCACCAAGCAGGGGGCAAGGTCAGCCCCAGCATTTT CASSPSRGQGQPQHF
TRBJ2-1 NA NA TRBV18 TGTGCCAGCTCACCACCAAGGGCTCGGGGTCCCTACAATGAGCAGTTCTTC CASSPPRARGPYNEQFF
TRBJ2-5 TRBD2 few TRBV7-2 TGTGCCAGCAGCTTAGCACAGCGGGGGGAAGAGACCCAGTACTTC CASSLAQRGEETQYF
TRBJ2-7 NA NA TRBV7-9 TGTGCCAGCAGCTCCGGGACCGATTCCTACGAGCAGTACTTC CASSSGTDSYEQYF
TRBJ2-4 TRBD2 NA TRBV11-2 TGTGCCAGCAGCTTAGGGGCTAGCGGCAAAAACATTCAGTACTTC CASSLGASGKNIQYF
TRBJ2-5 TRBD2 NA TRBV6-4 TGTGCCAGCAGTGACGCGGTCCTTAGCGGGGGCTGGGAGGAGACCCAGTACTTC CASSDAVLSGGWEETQYF
TRBJ2-7 TRBD1 NA TRBV6-6 TGTGCCAGCAGTTATATTGACAGGGGGTGGACCTACGAGCAGTACTTC CASSYIDRGWTYEQYF
TRBJ2-1 TRBD2 NA TRBV11-3 TGTGCCAGCAGCTTCGGCGGGGGACCCTCCTACAATGAGCAGTTCTTC CASSFGGGPSYNEQFF
TRBJ2-1 NA NA TRBV7-8 TGTGCCAGCAGCCTCATACGGATTCCCTCTTACAATGAGCAGTTCTTC CASSLIRIPSYNEQFF
TRBJ2-7 NA NA TRBV6-1 TGTGCCAGCAGTGAACAACGGCAGCTAAAGAGGGAGCAGTACTTC CASSEQRQLKREQYF
TRBJ1-6 NA once TRBV6-1 TGTGCCAGCAGTCAAGGGGGTTCACCCCTCCACTTT CASSQGGSPLHF
TRBJ2-6 NA NA TRBV10-1 TGCGCCAGCAGTTGTGGGCACGCACAAAGTCGGGCCAACGTCCTGACTTTC CASSCGHAQSRANVLTF